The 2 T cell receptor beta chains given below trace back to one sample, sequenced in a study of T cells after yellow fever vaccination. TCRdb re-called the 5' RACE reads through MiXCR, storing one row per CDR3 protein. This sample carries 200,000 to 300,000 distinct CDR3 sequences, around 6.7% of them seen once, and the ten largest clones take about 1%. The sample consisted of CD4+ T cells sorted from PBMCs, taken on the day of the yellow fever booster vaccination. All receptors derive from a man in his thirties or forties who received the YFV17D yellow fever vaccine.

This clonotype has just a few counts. This chain's CDR3 is CASSFVGSSNQPQHF. Written as DNA, the CDR3 is TGTGCCAGCAGTTTTGTGGGATCGAGCAATCAGCCCCAGCATTTT. The chain recombines TRBV12-3 or TRBV12-4 with TRBJ1-5; no reliable D call. V lost 3 bases to trimming and J lost 1 base, with 10 bases between them. The CDR3 is made up of 15 amino acids.

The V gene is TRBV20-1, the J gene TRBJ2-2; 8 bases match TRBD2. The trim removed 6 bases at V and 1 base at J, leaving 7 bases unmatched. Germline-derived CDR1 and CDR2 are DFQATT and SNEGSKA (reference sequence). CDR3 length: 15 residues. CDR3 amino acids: CSAPRTSGNTGELFF. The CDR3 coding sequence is TGCAGTGCCCCACGAACTAGCGGGAACACCGGGGAGCTGTTTTTT.